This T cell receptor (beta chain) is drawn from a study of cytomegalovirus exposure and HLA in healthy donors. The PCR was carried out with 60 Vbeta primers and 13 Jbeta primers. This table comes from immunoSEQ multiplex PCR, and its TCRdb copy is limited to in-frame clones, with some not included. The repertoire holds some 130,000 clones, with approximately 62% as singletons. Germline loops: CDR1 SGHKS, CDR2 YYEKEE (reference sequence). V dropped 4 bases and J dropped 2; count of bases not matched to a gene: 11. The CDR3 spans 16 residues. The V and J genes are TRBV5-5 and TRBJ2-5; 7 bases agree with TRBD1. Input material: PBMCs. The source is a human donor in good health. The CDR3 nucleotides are TGTGCCAGCAGCGTCTACCTGACAGGGTTACAAGAGACCCAGTACTTC. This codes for CASSVYLTGLQETQYF.